These T cell receptor beta chains were read from a single sample in a study of CD8 T cells in Susac syndrome. TCRdb re-analysed the immunoSEQ multiplex PCR reads in MiXCR, keeping a single row per CDR3 protein. This repertoire shows more than 110,000 distinct CDR3 sequences, nearly 95% found once; its top ten account for about 0.25%. The sequencing input was CD8+ T cells from PBMCs. The receptors derive from a human donor in good health. CDR3s include the opening cysteine and the closing phenylalanine or tryptophan. The D gene is left open where the match is weak. Clone size is given for some rows only: seen once, a few or many times, or a class if the clone is expanded.

once	NA	TRBV20-1	TRBJ2-3	CSARDPLRERTDTQYF	TGCAGTGCTAGAGACCCCCTCCGGGAGAGGACAGATACGCAGTATTTT
NA	NA	TRBV24-1	TRBJ2-5	CATSDSQGLETQYF	TGTGCCACCAGTGATTCACAGGGCTTGGAGACCCAGTACTTC
NA	TRBD2	TRBV7-2	TRBJ2-7	CASSLAPKGLAGTTSYEQYF	TGTGCCAGCAGCTTAGCCCCCAAGGGACTAGCGGGAACAACCTCCTACGAGCAGTACTTC
once	TRBD1	TRBV20-1	TRBJ2-1	CSARDFQTGVNEQFF	TGCAGTGCTAGAGATTTTCAGACAGGGGTCAATGAGCAGTTCTTC
NA	TRBD2	TRBV13	TRBJ2-4	CASSLRTSGVKNIQYF	TGTGCCAGCAGCCTCCGGACTAGCGGTGTCAAAAACATTCAGTACTTC
NA	NA	TRBV30	TRBJ1-1	CAWRDGRNTEAFF	TGTGCCTGGAGAGACGGCCGGAACACTGAAGCTTTCTTT
NA	NA	TRBV28	TRBJ2-7	CASGRAYSYEQYF	TGTGCCAGCGGCCGGGCCTACTCCTACGAGCAGTACTTC
NA	TRBD1	TRBV7-9	TRBJ1-2	CAAGTGLDGYTF	TGTGCAGCGGGGACAGGGCTGGACGGCTACACCTTC
NA	TRBD1	TRBV5-1	TRBJ2-7	CASSGGTGWDF	TGCGCCAGCAGCGGAGGGACAGGTTGGGACTTC
NA	TRBD2	TRBV7-8	TRBJ2-1	CASSSTSGRTGEQFF	TGTGCCAGCAGCTCGACTAGCGGGAGAACCGGTGAGCAGTTCTTC
NA	NA	TRBV12-3/TRBV12-4	TRBJ2-2	CASSFMAGELFF	TGTGCCAGCAGTTTCATGGCCGGGGAGCTGTTTTTT
NA	NA	TRBV20-1	TRBJ1-2	CSARVVGWGYGYTF	TGCAGTGCGAGAGTAGTGGGCTGGGGCTATGGCTACACCTTC
NA	TRBD2	TRBV27	TRBJ2-1	CASTMRAGGWYEQFF	TGTGCCAGCACCATGAGGGCGGGAGGTTGGTATGAGCAGTTCTTC
NA	TRBD2	TRBV27	TRBJ2-1	CASTGLQAPNEQFF	TGTGCCAGCACGGGACTACAGGCCCCCAATGAGCAGTTCTTC
NA	NA	TRBV27	TRBJ2-7	CASSLASPVLYEQYF	TGTGCCAGCAGTTTAGCTAGCCCCGTCCTCTACGAGCAGTACTTC
NA	TRBD1	TRBV7-9	TRBJ1-1	CASSFYTSGTDNTEAFF	TGTGCCAGCAGCTTTTACACCTCTGGGACAGACAACACTGAAGCTTTCTTT
NA	NA	TRBV27	TRBJ1-1	CASSFSVEGRNTEAFF	TGTGCCAGCAGTTTTAGTGTGGAGGGCAGGAACACTGAAGCTTTCTTT
NA	NA	TRBV27	TRBJ2-7	CASSSTSREQYF	TGTGCCAGCAGCTCTACTAGTCGGGAGCAGTACTTC
NA	TRBD2	TRBV28	TRBJ2-7	CASSFPAGVPYEQYF	TGTGCCAGCAGTTTTCCAGCGGGAGTTCCGTACGAGCAGTACTTC
NA	TRBD2	TRBV7-9	TRBJ2-1	CASSPSGLAGRNEQFF	TGTGCCAGCAGCCCCTCGGGACTAGCGGGAAGGAATGAGCAGTTCTTC